This T cell receptor beta chain is drawn from a study of OX40 agonist ivuxolimab in advanced cancers. Points from the study as a whole: Clonal expansion by week 6 occurred in CD4+ and CD8+ blood T cells (at 0.1 to 3.0 mg/kg).

A note on this clone: As yet, its antigen is unknown.

V lost 4 bases, J lost 4 bases, and 20 bases lay in between. Germline CDR1 reads MGHRA; CDR2 reads YSYEKL. The length of the CDR3 is 16 residues. The protocol was immunoSEQ multiplex PCR, while the TCRdb copy is restricted to in-frame clones and leaves out a portion. The sample carries some 60,000 clones, approximately 90% recorded once. The TCR sequence derives from an adult with an advanced solid tumor such as melanoma, head and neck, liver or kidney cancer. This sample comprised CD4+ or CD8+ T cells sorted from blood, obtained in a trial of the OX40 agonist ivuxolimab. The chain carries TRBV4-1 and TRBJ2-7; D is unresolved. CDR3 sequence reads: CASSPHLNFPRYEQYF. In DNA form, the CDR3 reads TGCGCCAGCAGCCCCCACCTTAATTTTCCCAGGTACGAGCAGTACTTC.